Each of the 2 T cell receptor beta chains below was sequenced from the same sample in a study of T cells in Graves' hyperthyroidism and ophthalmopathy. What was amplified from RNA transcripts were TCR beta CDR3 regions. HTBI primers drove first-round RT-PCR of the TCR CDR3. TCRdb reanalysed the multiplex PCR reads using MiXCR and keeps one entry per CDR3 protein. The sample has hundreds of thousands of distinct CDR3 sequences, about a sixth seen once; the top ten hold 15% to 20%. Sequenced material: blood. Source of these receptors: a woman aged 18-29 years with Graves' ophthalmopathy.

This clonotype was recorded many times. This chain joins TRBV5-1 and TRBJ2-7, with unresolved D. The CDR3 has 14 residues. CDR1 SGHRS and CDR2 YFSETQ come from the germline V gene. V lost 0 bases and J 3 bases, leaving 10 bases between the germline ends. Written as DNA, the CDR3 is TGCGCCAGCAGCTTGGGGCCTAAGGGCTACGAGCAGTACTTC. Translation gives CASSLGPKGYEQYF.

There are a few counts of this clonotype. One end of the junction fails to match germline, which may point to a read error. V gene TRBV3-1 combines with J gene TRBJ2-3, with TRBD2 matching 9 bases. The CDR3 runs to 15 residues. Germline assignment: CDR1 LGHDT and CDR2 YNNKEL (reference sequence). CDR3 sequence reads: CASTQLAGATDTQYF. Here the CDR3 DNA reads TGTGCCAGCACCCAATTAGCGGGGGCCACAGATACGCAGTATTTT.